The 11 T cell receptor beta chains below were found in one sample sequenced in a study of T cell responses to AZD1222 COVID-19 vaccine. Clones were sequenced by immunoSEQ multiplex PCR, and TCRdb holds only the in-frame ones, with some missing. This sample yields around 150,000 clones, of which approximately 90% are seen a single time; 1.3% to 1.5% belongs to the top ten. Sequenced material: peripheral blood, taken on day 0 of AZD1222 vaccination. These receptors were obtained from an adult in good health.

The gene calls are TRBV10-2 and TRBJ1-1; perhaps TRBD1 as D (6 bases). CDR3 length: 12 residues. From germline, CDR1 is WSHSY and CDR2 SAAADI. V was cut by 0 bases and J by 8 bases, with 7 bases left in between. CDR3: CASSESTGEAFF. The CDR3 DNA sequence: TGCGCCAGCAGTGAGTCAACAGGGGAAGCTTTCTTT.

V is TRBV19 and J is TRBJ1-5; weak D call: TRBD1 (6 bases). V shed 7 bases and J shed 4 bases, with 14 bases lying between them. The CDR3 runs 14 residues. The germline V gene encodes CDR1 LNHDA and CDR2 SQIVND (reference sequence). CDR3 residues: CASNQQGLNQPQHF. CDR3 nucleotides: TGTGCCAGTAACCAACAGGGATTGAATCAGCCCCAGCATTTT.

The V call is TRBV11-3, the J call TRBJ2-2; no firm D call. Germline CDR1 reads SGHNT; CDR2 reads YENEEA. CDR3 size: 11 residues. With 2 bases removed from V and 8 bases from J, the gap between germline ends came to 3 bases. The CDR3 sequence: CASSLKGELFF. CDR3 DNA sequence: TGTGCCAGCAGCTTAAAAGGGGAGCTGTTTTTT.

This clone was detected a few times. The chain joins TRBV5-4 to TRBJ2-2, with D unclear. The CDR3 totals 13 residues. V was trimmed by 3 bases and J by 7 bases, leaving 10 bases between them. Germline CDR1 and CDR2: SGHNT and YYREEE (reference sequence). The CDR3 sequence: CASSSPTVGELFF. The CDR3 nucleotides are TGTGCCAGCAGCTCCCCGACGGTCGGGGAGCTGTTTTTT.

V and J are TRBV6-5 and TRBJ1-5; tentative D call: TRBD1 (5 bases). V was pared by 8 bases and J by 5 bases, with 13 bases between. CDR3 length: 13 amino acids. The V gene's germline CDR1 is MNHEY and CDR2 SVGAGI. The DNA of the CDR3 is TGTGCCAGCTGCGGGACTCCCGATCAGCCCCAGCATTTT. It specifies CASCGTPDQPQHF.

This chain connects TRBV6-5 to TRBJ1-1, with D perhaps TRBD1 (6 bases). Germline CDR1 and CDR2: MNHEY and SVGAGI. V was pared by 7 bases and J by 1 base, with 16 bases between. This CDR3 has 15 residues. The CDR3 here is CASNTGHLRNTEAFF. The CDR3, as DNA: TGTGCCAGCAATACAGGGCACTTAAGGAACACTGAAGCTTTCTTT.

This clone was observed once. The CDR3 nucleotides are TGTGCCAGCAGTGAACATGGTCAGAGGAACACTGAAGCTTTCTTT. Translating it yields CASSEHGQRNTEAFF. The chain combines TRBV2 with TRBJ1-1; unclear D gene. The CDR3 runs 15 residues. Germline V CDR1 and CDR2: SNHLY, FYNNEI. V lost 2 bases, J lost 1 base, and 11 bases lay in between.

This rearrangement joins TRBV4-2 to TRBJ2-2; D unresolved. Germline V gene sequence: CDR1 LGHNA, CDR2 YNFKEQ. The CDR3 is made up of 15 amino acids. V was shortened by 0 bases and J by 9 bases, with 14 bases between the two germline ends. The CDR3 sequence is CASSQEDLTARELFF. CDR3 DNA: TGTGCCAGCAGCCAAGAGGACCTCACAGCCCGGGAGCTGTTTTTT.

This clone was seen a few times. The chain recombines TRBV6-4 with TRBJ2-7, with no clear D. V was cut by 7 bases and J by 7 bases, with 5 bases left in between. The CDR3 spans 9 residues. Germline V CDR1 and CDR2: MRHNA, SNTAGT. The CDR3 DNA is TGTGCCAGCACCCATGAGCAGTACTTC. It encodes CASTHEQYF.

The gene calls are TRBV18 and TRBJ2-3; perhaps TRBD1 as D (5 bases). V lost 5 bases to trimming and J lost 2 bases, with 17 bases between them. The germline V gene has CDR1 KGHSH and CDR2 LQKENI. This CDR3 has 16 amino acids. The CDR3 reads CASSSQAQASTDTQYF. The CDR3 DNA reads TGTGCCAGCTCATCCCAAGCACAGGCGTCCACAGATACGCAGTATTTT.

The chain joins TRBV14 to TRBJ2-3, with a possible D match to TRBD1 (6 bases). The germline V gene has CDR1 SGHDN and CDR2 FVKESK. Trimming left V 1 base short and J 5 bases short, with 13 bases between. The length of the CDR3 is 15 residues. CDR3 sequence: CASSQVWGLRDTQYF. Here the CDR3 DNA reads TGTGCCAGCAGCCAAGTTTGGGGGCTCAGAGATACGCAGTATTTT. Based on the CDR3 plus reference TRBV14 and TRBJ2-3, the full variable domain is EAGVTQFPSHSVIEKGQTVTLRCDPISGHDNLYWYRRVMGKEIKFLLHFVKESKQDESGMPNNRFLAERTGGTYSTLKVQPAELEDSGVYFCASSQVWGLRDTQYFGPGTRLTVL.